This T cell receptor beta chain was sequenced during a study of cytomegalovirus exposure and HLA in healthy donors. Trimming cost V 0 bases and J 1 base, with 7 bases left between them. The CDR3 length is 15 residues. CDR1 is SGHRS, CDR2 YFSETQ, per germline. PCR primers comprised 60 Vbeta and 13 Jbeta primers. The table came from immunoSEQ multiplex PCR; TCRdb's copy has only in-frame clones and leaves some out. This sample's table has 50,000 or so clones. The rearrangement uses TRBV5-1 and TRBJ2-2; TRBD1 might be the D (6 bases). Sequencing was carried out using PBMCs. This receptor was identified in a woman between 40 and 50 years old in good health and CMV-seronegative. CDR3 sequence: CASSLAQGNTGELFF. Here the CDR3 DNA reads TGCGCCAGCAGCTTGGCACAGGGGAACACCGGGGAGCTGTTTTTT.